The 27 T cell receptor beta chains below all came from one sample that was sequenced in a study of read filtering for tumor transcriptome and immune sequencing. This library used roughly 0.4 ug RNA and molecular barcoded adaptors spanning alpha/delta and beta/gamma chains. Using its own MiXCR run on the reads, TCRdb lists one record per CDR3 protein. The sample lists about 5,800 distinct CDR3 sequences, 21% occurring once. Sequenced: a population of CD138-negative cells sorted from bone marrow. The receptors here all came from a donor aged 40 or over with multiple myeloma.

This clonotype is labeled medium-sized. This chain connects TRBV20-1 to TRBJ1-1; no clear D gene. The germline V and J ends were trimmed by 0 bases and 3 bases, with 23 bases remaining between them. Germline CDR1 DFQATT, CDR2 SNEGSKA (reference sequence). This CDR3 region has 18 residues. The CDR3 DNA follows: TGCAGTGCTAGAGAGTTCTGGGCAGATCCAACGCGGGACACTGAAGCTTTCTTT. Translation: CSAREFWADPTRDTEAFF.

In this sample, this clonotype is medium-sized. This chain uses TRBV10-3 with TRBJ2-1; 7 bases fit TRBD2. The V and J ends lost 3 bases and 2 bases, in that order; junction bases with no gene match: 4. This CDR3 is 15 amino acids long. Germline V CDR1 and CDR2: ENHRY, SYGVKD. CDR3 sequence reads: CAISEGLAAYNEQFF. Here the CDR3 DNA reads TGTGCCATCAGTGAAGGTCTAGCGGCCTACAATGAGCAGTTCTTC.

As for this clonotype: The junction and the germline gene differ at one end; a read error may be behind it. J is TRBJ1-1 and V is TRBV5-1; D unclear. CDR3 length: 15 residues. Germline CDR1 is SGHRS and CDR2 is YFSETQ. The CDR3 region is CASILATQVDTEAFF. As DNA, the CDR3 is TGCGCCAGCATCTTGGCTACTCAAGTCGACACTGAAGCTTTCTTT.

This clonotype was seen ten or more times. The V call is TRBV18, the J call TRBJ1-5; TRBD1 is a possible D gene (6 bases). This CDR3 is 15 amino acids long. Trimming stripped 5 bases from V and 1 base from J, with 12 bases between. Germline values: CDR1 KGHSH, CDR2 LQKENI. The CDR3 here is CASSKGGQSNQPQHF. CDR3 coding DNA: TGTGCCAGCTCAAAGGGGGGCCAGAGCAATCAGCCCCAGCATTTT.

This clonotype is deemed medium-sized. V gene TRBV7-9 combines with J gene TRBJ1-1, with D possibly matching TRBD1 (5 bases). Germline V lookup: CDR1 SEHNR, CDR2 FQNEAQ (reference sequence). The CDR3 has 14 residues. V was cut by 5 bases and J by 5 bases, with 15 bases left in between. The CDR3 reads CASSPSQGWTEAFF. CDR3 in DNA: TGTGCCAGCAGCCCTTCCCAGGGTTGGACTGAAGCTTTCTTT.

Relative to its sample, this clonotype is medium-sized. V is TRBV28 and J is TRBJ2-1; possibly TRBD1 for D (6 bases). Trimming took 7 bases from V and 10 from J, leaving 35 bases between them. CDR3 length equals 19 residues. Germline V gene data show CDR1 as MDHEN and CDR2 as SYDVKM. DNA for the CDR3: TGTGCCAGCAAGAGTACTCCTTTTATTGGGGGCTCGTTTTCATGGGAGCAGTTCTTC. Translated: CASKSTPFIGGSFSWEQFF.

This clonotype was observed many times. The rearrangement joins TRBV28 to TRBJ1-5; D might be TRBD1 (5 bases). CDR3 length: 16 residues. Trimming shortened V by 3 bases and J by 2 bases, and 14 bases separated the two germline ends. Germline V gives CDR1 MDHEN, CDR2 SYDVKM. CDR3 DNA: TGTGCCAGCAGTTTCCGTGGGGGAAGGCGCAATCAGCCCCAGCATTTT. It specifies CASSFRGGRRNQPQHF.

This clonotype is labeled medium-sized. J is TRBJ2-7 and V is TRBV29-1, with 13 bases matching TRBD2. V lost 6 bases to trimming and J lost 2 bases; unmatched junction nucleotides: 4. The CDR3 has 14 residues. CDR1 is SQVTM, CDR2 ANQGSEA, per germline. The CDR3 loop reads CSVRTSGRAYEQYF. The CDR3 region has the DNA TGCAGCGTCCGGACTAGCGGGAGAGCCTACGAGCAGTACTTC.

The chain recombines TRBV7-8 with TRBJ2-5; D unclear. The CDR3 loop spans 14 amino acids. V lost 2 bases and J 0 bases, leaving 7 bases between the germline ends. Per the germline V gene, CDR1 is SGHVS and CDR2 is FQNEAQ. CDR3 DNA sequence: TGTGCCAGCAGCTTACTGAGAAACCAAGAGACCCAGTACTTC. It is translated as CASSLLRNQETQYF.

Worth noting for this clonotype: Just one base apart from a much larger clone, this may be a read error. V and J are TRBV2 and TRBJ2-7, with 10 nucleotides matching TRBD1. CDR1 and CDR2 from the germline V gene are SNHLY and FYNNEI. V was pared by 8 bases and J by 4 bases, with 11 bases of the junction left unmatched. This CDR3 comprises 15 residues. CDR3 sequence: CASRLKPGQGYEQYF. CDR3 sequence (DNA): TGTGCCAGCCGACTAAAACCGGGACAGGGGTACGAGCAGTACTTC.

By its share, this clonotype is large. The V and J genes are TRBV10-2 and TRBJ1-1; a weak D match, TRBD1 (5 bases). V lost 8 bases, J lost 4 bases, and 11 bases lay in between. This CDR3 spans 12 amino acids. Looked up from germline, CDR1 is WSHSY and CDR2 is SAAADI. The CDR3 protein is CASGRGGTEAFF. The CDR3 DNA reads TGCGCCAGCGGGCGCGGGGGCACTGAAGCTTTCTTT.

This clonotype was counted ten times or more. The rearrangement joins TRBV4-1 to TRBJ2-5; TRBD2 matches at 9 bases. The CDR3 is made up of 14 amino acids. Germline CDR1 and CDR2: MGHRA and YSYEKL. The V gene end was trimmed by 1 base and the J gene end by 5 bases; junction bases not matched to a gene: 2. This chain's CDR3 is CASSQVLAGETQYF. The CDR3 DNA follows: TGCGCCAGCAGCCAAGTCCTAGCGGGGGAGACCCAGTACTTC.

This clonotype was observed at least ten times. V usage is TRBV5-1 and J usage is TRBJ1-1, with 8 positions matching TRBD1. V lost 4 bases to trimming and J lost 5 bases; unmatched junction nucleotides: 4. The CDR3 covers 13 residues. Per germline, CDR1 SGHRS and CDR2 YFSETQ. CDR3 DNA: TGCGCCAGCAGCAGGACAGGGCAAACTGAAGCTTTCTTT. Amino acid sequence: CASSRTGQTEAFF.

This clonotype was picked up one time. A much larger clone is a single base away; this may be a read error. This rearrangement joins TRBV19 to TRBJ2-2, with D unresolved. Trimming removed 7 bases from V and 0 bases from J, with 9 bases in between. Germline loops: CDR1 LNHDA, CDR2 SQIVND (reference sequence). The CDR3 has 14 amino acids. CDR3 loop: CASMKLANTGELFF. DNA for the CDR3: TGTGCCAGTATGAAGTTAGCGAACACCGGGGAGCTGTTTTTT.

This clonotype is medium-sized in the sample. The rearrangement links TRBV30 to TRBJ2-1; 10 nucleotides agree with TRBD1. Looked up from germline, CDR1 is GTSNPN and CDR2 is SVGIG (reference sequence). CDR3 length: 13 residues. After removal of 6 bases from V and 6 bases from J, the junction contained 5 bases not matched to a gene. This chain's CDR3 is CACDRGRINEQFF. CDR3 coding DNA: TGTGCCTGCGACAGGGGGCGCATCAATGAGCAGTTCTTC.

This clonotype rates as medium-sized. The CDR3 nucleotides read TGTGCCCGAAGGGGGAACAATGAGCAGTTCTTC. As protein: CARRGNNEQFF. V and J are TRBV2 and TRBJ2-1; tentatively, D is TRBD1 (6 bases). The V end was cut by 11 bases, the J end by 5 bases, with 10 bases between. The CDR3 extends over 11 amino acids. Per germline, CDR1 SNHLY and CDR2 FYNNEI.

As to this clonotype: Because it lacks the conserved phenylalanine or tryptophan at the end, this CDR3 is likely a read error. Because the CDR3's place on the DNA is in doubt, the DNA is left out and the CDR3 is given as listed by TCRdb. V usage is TRBV29-1 and J usage is TRBJ2-2; TRBD1 was called by the table and not checked on the DNA. In germline, CDR1 is SQVTM, CDR2 ANQGSEA. From its first to its last residue, the CDR3 has 13 amino acids. CDR3 loop: CSPQGMGTGELCL.

This clonotype occurred a few times. At one end, the junction sequence differs from germline, possibly due to a read error. The chain joins TRBV20-1 to TRBJ2-1, with 13 bases matching TRBD2. Germline-derived CDR1 and CDR2 are DFQATT and SNEGSKA (reference sequence). CDR3 length equals 16 residues. CDR3 amino acids: CGARLAGGLSYSEQFF. The DNA for the CDR3 is TGCGGTGCTAGACTAGCGGGAGGTTTGTCCTACAGTGAGCAGTTCTTC.

With respect to this clonotype: This may arise from a read error, as a much more abundant clone is one base away. The chain carries TRBV20-1 and TRBJ1-2, with 10 bases lining up with TRBD1. The CDR3 loop spans 18 amino acids. The V segment lost 6 bases and the J segment 4 bases; nucleotides outside the gene matches: 20. Germline loops: CDR1 DFQATT, CDR2 SNEGSKA (reference sequence). The CDR3 nucleotides are TGCAGTGCGGGACTTAAACCGGGACAGGGGCTTAAAGGCTATGGCTACACCTTC. It is translated as CSAGLKPGQGLKGYGYTF.

Only a few counts were recorded for this clonotype. The V and J genes are TRBV5-6 and TRBJ2-7, with D unclear. Trimming took off 4 bases at V and 3 bases at J, with 8 bases between the two ends. Germline V CDR1 and CDR2: SGHDT, YYEEEE. The CDR3 sequence is 12 residues long. The CDR3 coding sequence is TGTGCCAGCAGCGAAGACCTCTACGAGCAGTACTTC. The encoded protein is CASSEDLYEQYF. Full variable domain (rest looked up from reference TRBV5-6 and TRBJ2-7): DAGVTQSPTHLIKTRGQQVTLRCSPKSGHDTVSWYQQALGQGPQFIFQYYEEEERQRGNFPDRFSGHQFPNYSSELNVNALLLGDSALYLCASSEDLYEQYFGPGTRLTVT.

In this sample, this clonotype is medium-sized. The gene calls are TRBV12-3 or TRBV12-4 and TRBJ2-3; 12 bases line up with TRBD2. V lost 6 bases, J lost 6 bases, and 4 bases stayed unmatched. The CDR3 contains 14 residues. CDR3 sequence reads: CASSSGTSGDTQYF. In DNA form, the CDR3 reads TGTGCCAGCAGCTCCGGGACTAGCGGGGATACGCAGTATTTT.

There are many counts of this clonotype. J is TRBJ1-4 and V is TRBV27; D remains unclear. V lost 2 bases and J lost 5, with 6 bases in between. Germline V CDR1 and CDR2: MNHEY, SMNVEV (reference sequence). CDR3 length: 13 residues. Here the CDR3 DNA reads TGTGCCAGCAGTTTAAGGAGGAATGAAAAACTGTTTTTT. This gives the protein CASSLRRNEKLFF.

This clonotype is medium-sized in the sample. The V gene is TRBV29-1, the J gene TRBJ1-4; D unresolved. V shed 8 bases and J shed 4 bases, with 20 bases lying between them. This CDR3 is built from 15 residues. Germline lookup yields CDR1 SQVTM and CDR2 ANQGSEA. The chain's CDR3 is CSPSLVTGLNEKLFF. The CDR3 nucleotides are TGCAGCCCTTCGTTAGTAACCGGCCTTAATGAAAAACTGTTTTTT.

This clonotype was found many times. CDR3 in DNA: TGCAGTACTCACGACAGGGCCAATCAGCCCCAGCATTTT. Translated, it gives CSTHDRANQPQHF. The chain links TRBV20-1 to TRBJ1-5, with 7 bases lining up with TRBD1. Germline V gene data show CDR1 as DFQATT and CDR2 as SNEGSKA (reference sequence). This CDR3 has 13 residues. Trimming removed 8 bases from V and 3 bases from J; junction bases left unmatched: 7.

This clonotype has ten or more counts. The chain employs TRBV12-3 or TRBV12-4 and TRBJ2-1, with D tentatively TRBD1 or TRBD2 (6 bases each). There are 16 residues in the CDR3. The V end lost 6 bases, the J end lost 1 base, and 16 bases lay between the germline ends. The CDR3 is CASRSRGRGSYNEQFF. Here the CDR3 DNA reads TGTGCCAGCAGATCTCGGGGGCGGGGTTCCTACAATGAGCAGTTCTTC.

Ten or more counts support this clonotype. The chain carries TRBV4-1 and TRBJ2-3, with D tentatively TRBD2 (6 bases). V shed 0 bases and J shed 5 bases, with 12 bases lying between them. The germline V gene has CDR1 MGHRA and CDR2 YSYEKL. The CDR3 spans 15 residues. The CDR3 loop reads CASSQDGLARDTQYF. The CDR3 nucleotides are TGCGCCAGCAGCCAAGATGGGCTAGCGCGAGATACGCAGTATTTT.

Points on this clonotype: Since a far larger clone is one base different, this is likely a read error. V usage is TRBV3-2 and J usage is TRBJ2-1; the DNA was not used to check the table's D call, TRBD1. TRBV3-2 is listed as a pseudogene. This CDR3 contains 14 residues. In DNA form, the CDR3 reads TGTGCCAGCAGCGACAGCGCGGGGTACAGTGAGCAGTTCTTC. Protein product: CASSDSAGYSEQFF.